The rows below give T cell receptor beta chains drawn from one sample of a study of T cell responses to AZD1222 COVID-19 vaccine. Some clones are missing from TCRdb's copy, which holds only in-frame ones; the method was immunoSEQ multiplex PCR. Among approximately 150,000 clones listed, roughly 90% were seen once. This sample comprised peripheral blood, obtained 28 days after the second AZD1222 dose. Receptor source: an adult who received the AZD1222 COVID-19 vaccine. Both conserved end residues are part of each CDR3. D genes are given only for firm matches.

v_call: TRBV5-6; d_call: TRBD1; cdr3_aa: CASSSLTGDAYGYTF
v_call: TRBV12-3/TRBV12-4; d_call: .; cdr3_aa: CASSLSRYETQYF
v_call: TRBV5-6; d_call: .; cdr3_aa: CASRPGLRNTNYGYTF
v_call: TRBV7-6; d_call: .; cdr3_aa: CASSLRGGTGELFF
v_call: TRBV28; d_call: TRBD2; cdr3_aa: CASSLSTSGMKYEQYF
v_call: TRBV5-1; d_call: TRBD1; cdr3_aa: CASSLTGTDYGYTF
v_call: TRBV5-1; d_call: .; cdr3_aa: CASSLGGVLSYEQYF
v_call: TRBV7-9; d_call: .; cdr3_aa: CASSLDTQYF
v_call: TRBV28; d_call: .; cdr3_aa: CASSNRVPRGYTF
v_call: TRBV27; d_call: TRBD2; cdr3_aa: CASSLSWVGLAGELDTGELFF
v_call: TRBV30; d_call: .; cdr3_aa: CAWAAGGPGQPQHF
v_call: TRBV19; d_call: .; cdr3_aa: CASSASSVPPPGANVLTF
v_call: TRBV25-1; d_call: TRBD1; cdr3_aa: CASEIVGQGGYTEAFF
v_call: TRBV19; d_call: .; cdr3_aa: CASSMGGGQETQYF
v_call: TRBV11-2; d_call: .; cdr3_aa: CASSLNYGYTF
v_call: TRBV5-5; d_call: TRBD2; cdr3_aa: CASSFPNSGREPETQYF
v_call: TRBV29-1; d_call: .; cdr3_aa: CSVDRDGYTF
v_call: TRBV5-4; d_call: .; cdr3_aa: CASSLQGSANTEAFF
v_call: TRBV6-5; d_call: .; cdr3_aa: CASSYRNEQFF
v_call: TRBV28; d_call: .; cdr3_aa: CASSLWSISEAFF
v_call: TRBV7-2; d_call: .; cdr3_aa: CASSSGSSRTDTQYF
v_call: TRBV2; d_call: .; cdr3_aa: CASSAAGELFF
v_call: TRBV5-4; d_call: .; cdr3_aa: CASSLGGGLRSPLHF
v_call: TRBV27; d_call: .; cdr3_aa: CASSSQTANTEAFF
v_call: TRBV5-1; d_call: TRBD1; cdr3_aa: CASSWDRAGEQYF
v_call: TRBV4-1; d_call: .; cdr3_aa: CASSQVGRGGNQPQHF
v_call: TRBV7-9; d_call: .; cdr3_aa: CASSLNELNIQYF
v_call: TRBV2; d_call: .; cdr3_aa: CASSELGFWTEAFF
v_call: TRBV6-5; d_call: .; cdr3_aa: CASRQRAKSSYEQYF
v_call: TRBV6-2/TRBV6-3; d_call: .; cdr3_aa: CASSFFLARKHTDTQYF
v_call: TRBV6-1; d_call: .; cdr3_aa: CASSEARGIEAFF
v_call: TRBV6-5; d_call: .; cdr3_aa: CASSDSFVSSEGRFF
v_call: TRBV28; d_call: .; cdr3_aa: CASSSLGVEAFF
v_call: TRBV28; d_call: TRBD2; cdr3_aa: CASTTSGFGLLQETQYF
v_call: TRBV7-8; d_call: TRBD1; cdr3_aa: CASSSRRFGQASDF
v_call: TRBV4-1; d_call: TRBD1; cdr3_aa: CASSPLGQESRGYTF
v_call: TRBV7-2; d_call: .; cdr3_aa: CASSLETGNSPLHF
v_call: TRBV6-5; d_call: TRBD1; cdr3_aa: CASRFETGTNEQFF
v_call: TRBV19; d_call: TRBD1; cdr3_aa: CASSMGRRGPPYEQYF
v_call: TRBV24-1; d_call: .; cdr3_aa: CATSVSGQETQYF
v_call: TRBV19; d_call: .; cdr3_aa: CASSSDSRGAYGYTF
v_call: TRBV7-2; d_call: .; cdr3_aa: CASSSVTYSTGNTIYF
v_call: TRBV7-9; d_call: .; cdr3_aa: CASTRRAGDNEKLFF
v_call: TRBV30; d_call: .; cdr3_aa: CAWSVWGGRDTEAFF
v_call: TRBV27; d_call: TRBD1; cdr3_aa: CASSRDRGPGTEAFF
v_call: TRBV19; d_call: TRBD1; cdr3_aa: CASSMGQGAGDTQYF
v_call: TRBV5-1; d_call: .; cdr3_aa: CASSLAGEGYEQYF
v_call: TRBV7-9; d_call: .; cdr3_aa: CASSLAVRGDNEQFF
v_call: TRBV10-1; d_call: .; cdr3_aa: CASSESGRVDEQYF
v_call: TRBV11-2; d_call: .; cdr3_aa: CASSSGQTSGNTIYF
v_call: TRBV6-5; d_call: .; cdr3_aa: CASSRDGWTEAFF
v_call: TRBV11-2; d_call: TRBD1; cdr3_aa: CASSLSGTGLTGGNTIYF
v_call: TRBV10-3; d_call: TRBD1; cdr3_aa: CAISATGSNTEAFF